This entry features one TCR beta chain sequence. What it binds is not known. The PCR ran on 60 Vbeta and 13 Jbeta primers. The data were produced by immunoSEQ multiplex PCR, yet TCRdb's version contains in-frame clones alone and is incomplete. There are 95,000 to 110,000 clones in the sample, with about 3.5% held by the top ten. This sample is drawn from a study of cytomegalovirus exposure and HLA in healthy donors. Overall study results and limits: CMV serostatus was the sole immune exposure information available. An analysis done earlier found most TCR beta V segments productive about 87% or about 30% of the time. Excluded were some V segments that proved indistinguishable, including TRBV6-2 and TRBV6-3. Both high specificity and high sensitivity reportedly marked the classifier's diagnosis of cytomegalovirus status.

V was shortened by 4 bases and J by 6 bases, with 22 bases between the two germline ends. In germline, CDR1 is ENHRY, CDR2 SYGVKD. CDR3 size: 16 residues. V gene TRBV10-3 combines with J gene TRBJ2-7, with D tentatively TRBD1 (6 bases). This TCR came from a middle-aged man in good health and CMV-seronegative. The specimen sequenced was PBMCs. For the CDR3, the DNA is TGTGCCATCAGTGCCGGACAGATGGGATCAGTAAGCGAGCAGTACTTC. Its protein product is CAISAGQMGSVSEQYF.